Included here is one T cell receptor (beta chain) sequence, with context. The antigen remains unidentified. At one boundary the junction diverges from the germline segment, which might be a read error. The investigators made TCR beta cDNA from 500 ng total RNA, using a constant-region primer. ARM-PCR, slightly modified, supplied the TCR beta libraries through three nested multiplex PCR rounds. It was with TRBV1-TRBV30 forward primers and a C-beta reverse primer that the first two PCR rounds were run, at around 11 cycles each. Using its own MiXCR run on the multiplex PCR reads, TCRdb lists one record per CDR3 protein. The table records roughly 25,000 distinct CDR3 sequences, more than 70% of them present only once. The CDR3 is 13 amino acids. Germline V gene data show CDR1 as SGHVS and CDR2 as FQNEAQ. Extraction of RNA together with DNA used about 17-31 mg of unsorted bulk tissue. The data were obtained in a study of tumor-infiltrating lymphocytes in primary liver carcinoma. Broader study findings: Detection in all five tumor regions applied to only about 7-25% of top clones. Blood had a significantly lower top-250-clone fraction than tumors did (p = 0.039).

The chain employs TRBV7-8 and TRBJ2-2; 8 bases agree with TRBD2. Source material: liver tumor tissue from sampling region 5. Subset specified: tumor region T5, tumor centre. This TCR came from a woman aged 30 to 39 with primary liver carcinoma and hepatitis B virus infection. CDR3 sequence reads: CACSRLANGELFF. The CDR3 bases are TGTGCCTGCAGCAGACTAGCGAATGGGGAGCTGTTTTTT.